This TCR beta chain was documented in a study of CD8 T cells in Susac syndrome. This CDR3 is 11 amino acids long. Germline V gives CDR1 SNHLY, CDR2 FYNNEI. Trimming removed 5 bases at V and 8 bases at J, with 7 bases between. RNA was extracted with the RNeasy kit, and a quantity of roughly 0.45 to 1 ug was reverse transcribed using random hexamers. A multiplex approach, immunoSEQ multiplex PCR, amplified TCR beta CDR3 across 54 Vbeta and 13 Jbeta. Each CDR3 protein is one row after TCRdb ran MiXCR on the immunoSEQ multiplex PCR reads. The profile shows about 200,000 distinct CDR3 sequences, roughly 95% of them singletons. TEMRA cells were enriched by FACS, while CD8+ and CD4+ T cells were obtained through a negative isolation that was performed magnetically.

V gene TRBV2 combines with J gene TRBJ2-1; no firm D call. The TCR comes from a human donor with multiple sclerosis. The sequenced sample was CD4+ T cells from PBMCs. The CDR3 sequence: CASSKEDEQFF. CDR3 nucleotide sequence: TGTGCCAGCAGTAAAGAGGATGAGCAGTTCTTC.